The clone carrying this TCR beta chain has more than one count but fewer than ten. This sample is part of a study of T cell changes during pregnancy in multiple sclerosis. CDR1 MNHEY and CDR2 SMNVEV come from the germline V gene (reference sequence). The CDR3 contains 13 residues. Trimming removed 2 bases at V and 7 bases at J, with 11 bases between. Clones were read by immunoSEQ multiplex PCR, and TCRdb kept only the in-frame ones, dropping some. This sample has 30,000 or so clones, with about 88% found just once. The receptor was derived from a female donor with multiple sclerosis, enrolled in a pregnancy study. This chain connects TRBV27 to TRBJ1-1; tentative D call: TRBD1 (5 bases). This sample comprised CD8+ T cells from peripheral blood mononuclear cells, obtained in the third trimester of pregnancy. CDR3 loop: CASSLGTTGEAFF. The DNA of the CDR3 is TGTGCCAGCAGTTTAGGAACCACAGGTGAAGCTTTCTTT.